These T cell receptor beta chains were read from a single sample in a study of shared clonotypes between healthy human individuals. Assay: immunoSEQ multiplex PCR; the TCRdb copy retains only in-frame clones and omits some. This sample has nearly 2 million clones, with just under 95% found just once. Sequencing was carried out using naive CD8+ T cells sorted from blood. The receptor source for this set is a man aged 18 to 29 in good health. The CDR3 runs from the conserved cysteine through the conserved F or W. The D gene is left open where the match is weak. The size entry is marked missing in some rows and otherwise reads once, few, many or a size class.

TRBD1 TRBJ1-1 TRBV27 - TGTGCCAGCAGTCCAATCCTCCTGACAGGGATGAACACTGAAGCTTTCTTT CASSPILLTGMNTEAFF
- TRBJ2-1 TRBV12-5 - TGTGCTAGTGGTCACGGCCTTCACAATGAGCAGTTCTTC CASGHGLHNEQFF
TRBD1 TRBJ1-2 TRBV10-3 - TGTGCCATCAGTGATACCTCCGGGACAGCTACGAACTATGGCTACACCTTC CAISDTSGTATNYGYTF
- TRBJ1-4 TRBV10-3 once TGTGCCATCAGTGGGGACGATTCGATGCTGTTTTTT CAISGDDSMLFF
- TRBJ2-5 TRBV7-9 - TGTGCCAGCAGCTTACTAGCGCCACAAGAGACCCAGTACTTC CASSLLAPQETQYF
- TRBJ1-4 TRBV27 - TGTGCCAGCAGTTCGGGAGAAAAACTGTTTTTT CASSSGEKLFF
TRBD1 TRBJ2-7 TRBV7-9 - TGTGCCAGCAGCTTCGGACAGGCCGAGCAGTACTTC CASSFGQAEQYF
TRBD2 TRBJ2-7 TRBV4-1 few TGCGCCAGCAGCCCAGGACTAGCTCCCGAGCAGTACTTC CASSPGLAPEQYF
- TRBJ2-7 TRBV27 - TGTGCCAGCAGTGTCCAGGGGTCCTACGAGCAGTACTTC CASSVQGSYEQYF
TRBD1 TRBJ2-1 TRBV9 - TGTGCCAGCAGCGTAGCCGGGACAGGGGGCTATGAGCAGTTCTTC CASSVAGTGGYEQFF